Below, one T cell receptor beta chain is given with its context. There is no known antigen for this receptor. The record has no base qualities; no much larger clone is one base away. The data were obtained in a study of T cell responses to AZD1222 COVID-19 vaccine (dated by TCRdb to the early 2020s). In the study overall: AZD1222 recipients given second doses at about 4 weeks or at about 12 weeks were pooled, since spike-specific TCR depth and breadth were not found to differ between the two schedules. A total of 230 or so trial participants underwent TCR sequencing, of whom 207 received two doses of AZD1222 and about 25 received two doses of the MenACWY control vaccine. Enrollment into the trials was organized by age into subgroups of 18-55, 56-69 and 70-plus years, and those subgroups contained about 160, 30 and 59 TCR-sequenced participants, respectively. The paper as a whole reports these results and caveats: Most participants were white British and females outnumbered males, and the authors suggested that clonal diversity may have been underestimated. Because no day 14 peak-response samples were available, the repertoires could be characterized only after the peak T cell response. After two AZD1222 doses, spike-specific TCR breadth and depth were significantly higher than at day 0 and than in MenACWY recipients. Conclusions about previously exposed vaccinees are limited, since just 6 or 7 AZD1222 recipients were seropositive for SARS-CoV-2 at baseline. Reportedly, close to half of the unique spike-specific TCRs recognized epitopes lying outside the regions that are mutated in the B.1.351 and B.1.1.7 variants. Vaccine-associated CD4 TCRs spanned the whole spike protein, with dominant responses in regions 160-218 and 743-854. In the small 56-69-year group, the increase in depth fell short of significance, most likely because of low power.

The CDR3 regions of human TCRbeta chains were subjected to immunosequencing. Processing in the source paper ran as follows. TCRs in the repertoires were matched against a reference library of SARS-CoV-2-specific TCRs that had been generated with the MIRA antigen-specificity platform. Breadth was defined as the fraction of unique TCRs that were SARS-CoV-2-associated. Depth was defined as the fraction of total T cells that were SARS-CoV-2-associated. Each spike-specific TCR was assigned to its reactive spike region and to a CD4 or CD8 class using the MIRA data. Log10-transformed breadth and depth values were compared by one-way ANOVA with Sidak's multiple comparisons tests. TCRdb re-hosts the immuneACCESS table, in-frame sequences only. Its copies lack some clones; in the studies checked, an unresolved V gene accounts for under half of them, and the cause for the rest is not known. Clone size and V and J calls were adopted from that table, with D and trimming inferred from the DNA. The sample table holds 150,000 or so clones, of which 85% to 90% were seen once. The top ten clonotypes cover 5.5% of the sample.

The time point label of this sample denotes: baseline before first vaccination. The vaccinee samples were drawn from two UK trials, COV001 and COV002, one of which was a single-blind randomized controlled phase 2/3 trial testing AZD1222 (ChAdOx1 nCoV-19) in healthy adults. For TCRbeta chain sequencing, PBMC samples from trial participants were taken at day 0 and at day 28 after the second dose. The origin of this receptor is an adult in good health. The sample here was peripheral blood, taken on day 0 of AZD1222 vaccination.

The CDR3 sequence is CASSLDRETQYF. The DNA is TGTGCCAGCAGCTTAGACAGGGAGACCCAGTACTTC. The rearrangement joined TRBV7-2 to TRBJ2-5, and TRBD1 may be the D gene, going by 5 matching bases. From cysteine to phenylalanine, the CDR3 is 12 amino acids long. Only the CDR3 region is kept as DNA, spanning 36 bases read in frame from base 1. The V end loses 1 base and the J end loses 5 bases, and a stretch of 5 bases separates them. The germline V gene supplies CDR1 SGHTA and CDR2 FQGNSA.